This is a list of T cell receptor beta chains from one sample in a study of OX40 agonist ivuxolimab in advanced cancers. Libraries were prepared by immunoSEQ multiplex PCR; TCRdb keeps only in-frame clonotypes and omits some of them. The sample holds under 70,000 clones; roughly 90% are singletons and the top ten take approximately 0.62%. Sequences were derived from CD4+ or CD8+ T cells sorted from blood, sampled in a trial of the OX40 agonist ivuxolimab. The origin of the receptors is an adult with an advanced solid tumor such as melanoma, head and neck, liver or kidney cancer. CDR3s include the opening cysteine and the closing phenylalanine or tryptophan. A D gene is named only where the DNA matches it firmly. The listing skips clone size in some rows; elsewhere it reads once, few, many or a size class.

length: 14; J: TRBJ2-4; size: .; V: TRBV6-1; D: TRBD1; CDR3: CASSGDSLPNIQYF; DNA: TGTGCCAGCAGTGGGGACAGTCTCCCTAACATTCAGTACTTC
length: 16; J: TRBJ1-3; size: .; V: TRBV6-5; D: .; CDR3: CASSYSGISSGNTIYF; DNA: TGTGCCAGCAGTTACTCCGGGATTAGCTCTGGAAACACCATATATTTT
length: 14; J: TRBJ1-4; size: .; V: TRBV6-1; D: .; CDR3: CARQENATNEKLFF; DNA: TGTGCCAGACAGGAGAATGCAACTAATGAAAAACTGTTTTTT
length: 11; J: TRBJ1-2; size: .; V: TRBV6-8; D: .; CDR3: CASSGRYGYTF; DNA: TGTGCCAGCAGCGGGAGATATGGCTACACCTTC
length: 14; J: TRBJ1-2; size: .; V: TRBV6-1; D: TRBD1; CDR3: CASSVGTGNYGYTF; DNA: TGTGCCAGCAGTGTCGGGACAGGGAACTATGGCTACACCTTC
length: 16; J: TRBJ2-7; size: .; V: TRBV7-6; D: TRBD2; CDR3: CASSLMSSGSTDEQYF; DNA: TGTGCCAGCAGCTTAATGTCTAGCGGGAGTACCGACGAGCAGTACTTC
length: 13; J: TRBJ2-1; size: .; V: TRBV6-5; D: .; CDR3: CASDGGNYNEQFF; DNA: TGTGCCAGCGATGGGGGGAACTACAATGAGCAGTTCTTC
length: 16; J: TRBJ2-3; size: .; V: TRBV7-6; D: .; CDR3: CASSPTDAAGTDTQYF; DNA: TGTGCCAGCAGCCCGACAGATGCGGCCGGCACAGATACGCAGTATTTT
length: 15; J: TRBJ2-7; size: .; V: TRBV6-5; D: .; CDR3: CASSYSSTDSYEQYF; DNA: TGTGCCAGCAGTTACTCGTCTACCGACTCCTACGAGCAGTACTTC
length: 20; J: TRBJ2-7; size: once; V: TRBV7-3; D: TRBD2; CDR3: CASTKRFLAGKIRSSYEQYF; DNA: TGTGCCAGCACCAAGCGGTTTCTAGCGGGAAAAATAAGGAGCTCCTACGAGCAGTACTTC
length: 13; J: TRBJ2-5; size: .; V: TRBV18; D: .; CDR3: CASSPAPTETQYF; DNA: TGTGCCAGCTCACCAGCACCCACCGAGACCCAGTACTTC
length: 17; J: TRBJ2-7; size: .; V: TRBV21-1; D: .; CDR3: CASSKVVLRLNGYEQYF; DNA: TGTGCCAGCAGCAAAGTAGTTTTGAGGCTAAACGGCTACGAGCAGTACTTC
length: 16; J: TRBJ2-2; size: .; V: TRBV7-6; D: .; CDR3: CASSLFGLPNTGELFF; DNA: TGTGCCAGCAGCTTATTCGGACTACCGAACACCGGGGAGCTGTTTTTT
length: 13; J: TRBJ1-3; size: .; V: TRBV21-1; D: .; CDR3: CASTIRQGNTIYF; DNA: TGTGCCAGCACCATTCGACAGGGAAACACCATATATTTT
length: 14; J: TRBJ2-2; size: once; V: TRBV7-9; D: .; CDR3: CASSLSVEAGELFF; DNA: TGTGCCAGCAGCCTTAGCGTGGAGGCCGGGGAGCTGTTTTTT
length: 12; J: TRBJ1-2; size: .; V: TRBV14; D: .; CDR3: CASIRVPYGYTF; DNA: TGTGCCAGTATCAGGGTACCCTATGGCTACACCTTC
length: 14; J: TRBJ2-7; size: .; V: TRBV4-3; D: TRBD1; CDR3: CASSQGGTVYEQYF; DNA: TGCGCCAGCAGCCAAGGTGGGACAGTCTACGAGCAGTACTTC
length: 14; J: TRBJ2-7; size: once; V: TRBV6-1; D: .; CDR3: CASSELWGEGEQYF; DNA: TGTGCCAGCAGTGAACTATGGGGGGAAGGCGAGCAGTACTTC
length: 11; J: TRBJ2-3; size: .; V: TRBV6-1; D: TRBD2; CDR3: CASSLGTSLYF; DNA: TGTGCCAGCAGCCTAGGGACTAGTCTGTATTTT
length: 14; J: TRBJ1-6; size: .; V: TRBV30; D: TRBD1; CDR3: CAWSLTGRSSPLHF; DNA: TGTGCCTGGAGTCTGACAGGGCGATCTTCACCCCTCCACTTT
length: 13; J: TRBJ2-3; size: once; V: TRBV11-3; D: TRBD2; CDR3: CASSLGLAGGQYF; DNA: TGTGCCAGCAGCTTAGGGCTAGCGGGAGGCCAGTATTTT
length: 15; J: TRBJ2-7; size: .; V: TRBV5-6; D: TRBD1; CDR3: CASSLYGTGSYEQYF; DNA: TGTGCCAGCAGCCTCTACGGGACAGGGTCCTACGAGCAGTACTTC
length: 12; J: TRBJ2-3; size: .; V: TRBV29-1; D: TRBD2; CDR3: CSGLAGADTQYF; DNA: TGCAGCGGGCTAGCGGGGGCCGATACGCAGTATTTT
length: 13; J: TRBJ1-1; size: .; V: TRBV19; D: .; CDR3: CASSTTGNTEAFF; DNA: TGTGCCAGTAGTACCACAGGGAACACTGAAGCTTTCTTT
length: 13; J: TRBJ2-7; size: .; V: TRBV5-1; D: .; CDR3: CASSTTLFYEQYF; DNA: TGTGCCAGCAGCACTACACTTTTCTACGAGCAGTACTTC
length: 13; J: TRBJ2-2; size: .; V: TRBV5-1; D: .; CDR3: CASSFQGSGELFF; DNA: TGCGCCAGCAGCTTCCAGGGATCAGGGGAGCTGTTTTTT
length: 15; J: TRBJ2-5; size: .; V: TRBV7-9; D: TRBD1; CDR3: CASSLNHRGQETQYF; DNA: TGTGCCAGCAGCTTAAACCACAGGGGACAAGAGACCCAGTACTTC
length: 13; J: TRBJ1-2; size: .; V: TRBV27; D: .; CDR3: CASSLWAGNGYTF; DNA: TGTGCCAGCAGTTTATGGGCCGGGAATGGCTACACCTTC
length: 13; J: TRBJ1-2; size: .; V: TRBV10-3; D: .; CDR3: CAISEGAEYGYTF; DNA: TGTGCCATCAGTGAAGGGGCAGAGTATGGCTACACCTTC
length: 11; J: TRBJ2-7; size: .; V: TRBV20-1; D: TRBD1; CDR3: CSAKTGDEQYF; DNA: TGCAGTGCTAAGACAGGGGACGAGCAGTACTTC
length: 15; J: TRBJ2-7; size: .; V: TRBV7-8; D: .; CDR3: CASSSERWARYEQYF; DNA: TGTGCCAGCAGCTCCGAGCGGTGGGCCCGCTACGAGCAGTACTTC
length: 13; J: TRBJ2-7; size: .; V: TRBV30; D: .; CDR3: CAWSLGGNYEQYF; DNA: TGTGCCTGGAGTCTCGGGGGCAACTACGAGCAGTACTTC
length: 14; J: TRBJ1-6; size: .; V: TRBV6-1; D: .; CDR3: CASSSQVVNSPLHF; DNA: TGTGCCAGCAGTTCCCAGGTGGTTAATTCACCCCTCCACTTT
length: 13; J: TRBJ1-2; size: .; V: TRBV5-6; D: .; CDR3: CASSRNDRSRDTF; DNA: TGTGCCAGCAGCCGGAATGACAGATCTAGAGACACCTTC
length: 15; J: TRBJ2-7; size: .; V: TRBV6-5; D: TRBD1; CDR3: CASSRDRDRWYEQYF; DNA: TGTGCCAGCAGCCGTGACAGGGATCGCTGGTACGAGCAGTACTTC
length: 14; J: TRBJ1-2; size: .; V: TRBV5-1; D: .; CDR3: CASSSTGPNYGYTF; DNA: TGCGCCAGCAGCTCCACAGGGCCTAACTATGGCTACACCTTC
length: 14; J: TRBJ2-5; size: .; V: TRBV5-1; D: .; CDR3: CASSLAPSGETQYF; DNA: TGCGCCAGCAGCTTGGCCCCCTCAGGGGAGACCCAGTACTTC
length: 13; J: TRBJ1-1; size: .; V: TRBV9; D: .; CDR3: CASSVGPYTEAFF; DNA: TGTGCCAGCAGCGTAGGGCCGTACACTGAAGCTTTCTTT
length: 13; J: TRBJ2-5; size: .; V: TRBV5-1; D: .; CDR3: CASRASEEETQYF; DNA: TGCGCCAGCAGAGCATCGGAGGAAGAGACCCAGTACTTC
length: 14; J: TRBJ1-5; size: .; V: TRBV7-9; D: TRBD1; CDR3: CASSPGQGNQPQHF; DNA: TGTGCCAGCAGCCCAGGACAGGGCAATCAGCCCCAGCATTTT
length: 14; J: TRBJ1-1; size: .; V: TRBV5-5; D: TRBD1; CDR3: CASSAGTGNTEAFF; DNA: TGTGCCAGCAGTGCCGGGACAGGGAACACTGAAGCTTTCTTT
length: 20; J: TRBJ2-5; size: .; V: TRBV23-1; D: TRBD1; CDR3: CASTIIGLRVEGAIQETQYF; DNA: TGCGCCAGCACTATAATCGGGCTCCGGGTCGAGGGGGCGATCCAAGAGACCCAGTACTTC
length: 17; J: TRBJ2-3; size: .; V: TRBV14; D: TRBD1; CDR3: CASSQERFGQGTDTQYF; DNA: TGTGCCAGCAGCCAAGAACGGTTTGGACAGGGGACAGATACGCAGTATTTT
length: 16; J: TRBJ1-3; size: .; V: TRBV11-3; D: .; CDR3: CASSLVVGSVGNTIYF; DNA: TGTGCCAGCAGCTTAGTCGTCGGGAGTGTGGGAAACACCATATATTTT
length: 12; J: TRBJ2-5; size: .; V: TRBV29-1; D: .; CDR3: CSVGDSQETQYF; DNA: TGCAGCGTTGGGGATAGTCAAGAGACCCAGTACTTC
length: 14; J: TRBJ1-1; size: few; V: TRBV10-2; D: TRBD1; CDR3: CASSNRGANTEAFF; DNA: TGCGCCAGCAGCAACAGGGGAGCGAACACTGAAGCTTTCTTT
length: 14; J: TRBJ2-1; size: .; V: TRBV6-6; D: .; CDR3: CASTGGYPYNEQFF; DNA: TGTGCCAGCACGGGCGGGTATCCCTACAATGAGCAGTTCTTC
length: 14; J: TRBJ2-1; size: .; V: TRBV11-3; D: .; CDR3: CASRYGLANNEQFF; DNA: TGTGCCAGCAGGTACGGGCTGGCGAACAATGAGCAGTTCTTC
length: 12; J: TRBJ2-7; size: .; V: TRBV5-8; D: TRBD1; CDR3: CASSLDSDRAYF; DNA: TGTGCCAGCAGCCTGGATTCGGACAGGGCGTACTTC
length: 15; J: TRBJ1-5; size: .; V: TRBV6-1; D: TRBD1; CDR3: CASRRQGSDNQPQHF; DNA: TGTGCCAGCAGAAGACAGGGGTCGGATAATCAGCCCCAGCATTTT
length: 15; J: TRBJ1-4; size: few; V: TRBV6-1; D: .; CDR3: CASSESSGQNEKLFF; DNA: TGTGCCAGCAGTGAATCTTCGGGACAAAATGAAAAACTGTTTTTT
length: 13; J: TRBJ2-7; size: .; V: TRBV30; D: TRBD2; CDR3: CAWGRGRAEEQYF; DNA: TGTGCCTGGGGACGGGGGAGGGCCGAGGAGCAGTACTTC